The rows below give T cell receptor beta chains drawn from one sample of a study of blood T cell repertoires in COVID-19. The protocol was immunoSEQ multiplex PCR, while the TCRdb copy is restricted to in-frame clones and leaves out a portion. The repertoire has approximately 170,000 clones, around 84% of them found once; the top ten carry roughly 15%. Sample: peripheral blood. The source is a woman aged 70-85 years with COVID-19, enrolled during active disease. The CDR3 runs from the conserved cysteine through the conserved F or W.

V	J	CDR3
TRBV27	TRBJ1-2	CASSLNSLGGIIYGYTF
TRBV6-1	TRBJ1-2	CASSEVGTGVDYGYTF
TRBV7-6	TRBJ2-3	CASSLTGGAPADTQYF
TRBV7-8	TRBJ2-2	CASSPLGADTGELFF
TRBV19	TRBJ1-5	CASSIPNRGGQPQHF
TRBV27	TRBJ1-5	CASSLKARNQPQHF
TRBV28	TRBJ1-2	CASSGWGGDRAPAGGYTF
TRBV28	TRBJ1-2	CASSSPGTGGWGYGYTF
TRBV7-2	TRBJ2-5	CASSLPSSAQYF
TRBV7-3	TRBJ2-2	CASSLMTGGELFF
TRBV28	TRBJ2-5	CASSTGQVTGETQYF
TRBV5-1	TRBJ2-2	CASRRSSGGADTGELFF
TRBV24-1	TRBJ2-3	CATSAPPRGGQDTQYF
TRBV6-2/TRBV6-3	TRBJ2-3	CASSPGQGFTDTQYF
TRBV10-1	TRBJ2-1	CASSFGDSKKQFF
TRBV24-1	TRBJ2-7	CATSDPSRNYEQYF
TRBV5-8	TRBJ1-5	CASSLVRAGGQPQHF
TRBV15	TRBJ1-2	CATSRDLEGSRGYTF
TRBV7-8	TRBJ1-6	CASSLPGSRGSPLHF
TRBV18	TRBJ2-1	CASSPRGQDYNEQFF
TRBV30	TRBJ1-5	CAWSSGNQPQHF
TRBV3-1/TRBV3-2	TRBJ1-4	CASSQRRAGGEKLFF
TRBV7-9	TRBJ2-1	CASSRRDNEQFF
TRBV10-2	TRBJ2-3	CASRDRGGTDTQYF
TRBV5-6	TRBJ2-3	CASSSRWGSGRTDTQYF
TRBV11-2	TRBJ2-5	CASSLDTGARETQYF
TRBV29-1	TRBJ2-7	CSVRGYYEQYF
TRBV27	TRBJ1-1	CASSSGDTEAFF
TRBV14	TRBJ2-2	CASSTSHGELFF
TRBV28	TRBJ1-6	CASSLGGGTGVQPLHF
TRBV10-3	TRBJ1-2	CAISEDGGVYGYTF
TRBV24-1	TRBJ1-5	CATSEGGAGQPQHF
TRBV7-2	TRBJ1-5	CASSLEYPVVSNQPQHF
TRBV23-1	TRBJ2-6	CASSQGQAPLSGANVLTF
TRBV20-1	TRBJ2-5	CSAVVSETQYF
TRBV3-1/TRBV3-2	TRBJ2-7	CASSTGRSGNPYEQYF
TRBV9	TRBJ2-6	CASSVAGGSSGANVLTF
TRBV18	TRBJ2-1	CASSLQRASYNEQFF
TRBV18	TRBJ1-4	CASSPDDRADEKLFF
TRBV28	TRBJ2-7	CASSLAGGLQYF
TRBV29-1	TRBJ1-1	CSVVRPPGSTEAFF
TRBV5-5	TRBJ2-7	CASSKDRGFSYEQYF
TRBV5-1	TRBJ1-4	CASSPDRVGEKLFF
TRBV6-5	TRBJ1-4	CASSRLATNEKLFF
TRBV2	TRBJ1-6	CASRGAYSPLHF
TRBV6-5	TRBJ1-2	CASSLDKLKGYTF
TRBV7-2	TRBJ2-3	CASRLGRGQWRRGDTQYF
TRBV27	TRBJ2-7	CASSAQGYEQYF
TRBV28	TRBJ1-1	CASIYGVGRTEAFF
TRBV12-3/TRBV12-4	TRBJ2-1	CASSLPGNEQFF
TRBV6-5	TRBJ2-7	CASRAGQGLEQYF
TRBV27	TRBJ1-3	CASSLKTQVPFFSGNTIYF
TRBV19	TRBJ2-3	CASSMGRDTQYF
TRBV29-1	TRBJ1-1	CSGRQGMNTEAFF